The text below deals with one TCR beta chain. These data belong to a study of technical replicates of blood from a few donors. TCRdb's copy holds only in-frame clones and misses some; the assay was immunoSEQ multiplex PCR. The sample shows tens of thousands of clones, approximately 95% of them seen only once. The specimen sequenced was T cells isolated from PBMCs. The sequence came from a human donor in good health.

CDR3 amino acids: CASSYRPSNYGYTF. DNA of the CDR3: TGTGCCAGCAGTTACAGGCCCTCTAACTATGGCTACACCTTC. The V gene is TRBV27, the J gene TRBJ1-2, with D maybe TRBD1 (5 bases). Germline V gene lookup returns CDR1 MNHEY and CDR2 SMNVEV (reference sequence). Deletions cut 4 bases from V and 0 bases from J, with 9 bases between. The CDR3 totals 14 residues.